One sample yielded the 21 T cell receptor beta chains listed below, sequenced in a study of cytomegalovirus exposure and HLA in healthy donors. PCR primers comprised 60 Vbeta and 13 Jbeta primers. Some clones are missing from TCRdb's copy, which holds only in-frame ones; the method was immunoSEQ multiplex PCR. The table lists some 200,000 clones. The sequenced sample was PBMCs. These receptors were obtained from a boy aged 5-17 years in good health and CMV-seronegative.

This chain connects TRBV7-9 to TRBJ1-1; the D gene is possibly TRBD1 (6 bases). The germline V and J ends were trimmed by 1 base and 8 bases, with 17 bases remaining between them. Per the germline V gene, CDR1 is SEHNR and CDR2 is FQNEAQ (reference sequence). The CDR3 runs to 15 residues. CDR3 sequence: CASSLVWGRLPEAFF. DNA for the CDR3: TGTGCCAGCAGCTTAGTGTGGGGGCGTTTACCCGAAGCTTTCTTT.

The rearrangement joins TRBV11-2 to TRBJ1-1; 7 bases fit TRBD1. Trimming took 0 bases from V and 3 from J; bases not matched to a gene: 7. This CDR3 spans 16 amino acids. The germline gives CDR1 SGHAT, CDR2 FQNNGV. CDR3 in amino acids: CASSLDQGQWYTEAFF. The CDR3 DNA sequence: TGTGCCAGCAGCTTAGACCAGGGACAGTGGTACACTGAAGCTTTCTTT.

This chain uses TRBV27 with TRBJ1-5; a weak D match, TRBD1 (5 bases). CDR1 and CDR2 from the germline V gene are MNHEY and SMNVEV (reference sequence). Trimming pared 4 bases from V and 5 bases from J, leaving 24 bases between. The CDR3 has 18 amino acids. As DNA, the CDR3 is TGTGCCAGCAGTTCGACTCAACAGGAAAGGCTAGCGGATCAGCCCCAGCATTTT. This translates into CASSSTQQERLADQPQHF.

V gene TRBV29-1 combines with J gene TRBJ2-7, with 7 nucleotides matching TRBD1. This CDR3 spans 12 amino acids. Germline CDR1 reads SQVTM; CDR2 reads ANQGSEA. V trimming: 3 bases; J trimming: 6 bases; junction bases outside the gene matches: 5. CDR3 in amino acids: CSVDTGESEQYF. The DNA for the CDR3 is TGCAGCGTTGATACAGGGGAGTCCGAGCAGTACTTC.

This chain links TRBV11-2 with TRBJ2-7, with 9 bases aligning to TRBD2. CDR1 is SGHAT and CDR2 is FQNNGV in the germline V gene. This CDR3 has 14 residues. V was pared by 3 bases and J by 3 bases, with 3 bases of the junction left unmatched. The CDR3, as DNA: TGTGCCAGCAGCTTCCGAGCGGGGGGCTACGAGCAGTACTTC. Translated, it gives CASSFRAGGYEQYF.

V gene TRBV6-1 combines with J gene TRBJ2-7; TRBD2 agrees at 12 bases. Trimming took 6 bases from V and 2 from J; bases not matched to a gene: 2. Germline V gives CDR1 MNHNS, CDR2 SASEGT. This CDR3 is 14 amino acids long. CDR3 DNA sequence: TGTGCCAGCAGGCCTAGCGGGGGGGCCTACGAGCAGTACTTC. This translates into CASRPSGGAYEQYF.

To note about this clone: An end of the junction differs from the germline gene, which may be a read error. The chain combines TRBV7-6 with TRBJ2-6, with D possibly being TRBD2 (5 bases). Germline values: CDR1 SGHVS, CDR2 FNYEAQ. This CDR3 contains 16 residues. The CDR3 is CASSLAGATRANVLTF. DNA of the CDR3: TGTGCCAGCAGCCTAGCTGGAGCCACGAGGGCCAACGTCCTGACTTTC.

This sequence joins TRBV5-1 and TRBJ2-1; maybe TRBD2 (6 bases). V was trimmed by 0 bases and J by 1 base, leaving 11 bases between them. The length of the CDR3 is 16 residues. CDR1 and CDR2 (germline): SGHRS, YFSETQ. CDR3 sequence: CASSLEMGRSYNEQFF. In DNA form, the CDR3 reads TGCGCCAGCAGCTTGGAGATGGGGAGGTCCTACAATGAGCAGTTCTTC.

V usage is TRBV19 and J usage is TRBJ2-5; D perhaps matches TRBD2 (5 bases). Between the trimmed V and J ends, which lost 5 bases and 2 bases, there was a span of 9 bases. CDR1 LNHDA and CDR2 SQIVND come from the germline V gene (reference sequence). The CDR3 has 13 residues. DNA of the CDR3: TGTGCCAGTAGTGCCCGGGGACAAGAGACCCAGTACTTC. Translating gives CASSARGQETQYF.

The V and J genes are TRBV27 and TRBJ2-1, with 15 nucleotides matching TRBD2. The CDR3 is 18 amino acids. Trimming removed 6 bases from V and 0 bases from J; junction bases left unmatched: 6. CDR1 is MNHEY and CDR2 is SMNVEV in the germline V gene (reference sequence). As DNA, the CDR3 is TGTGCCAGCAGAGGGACTAGCGGGGGGTACGACTCCTACAATGAGCAGTTCTTC. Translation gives CASRGTSGGYDSYNEQFF.

The CDR3 nucleotides are TGTGCCAGCAGCGTAGCTCCGATCTATGAAACGTCCTACGAGCAGTACTTC. It yields the protein CASSVAPIYETSYEQYF. V and J are TRBV9 and TRBJ2-7; D is unresolved. CDR3 length: 17 amino acids. Deletions cut 0 bases from V and 1 base from J, with 17 bases between. Germline values: CDR1 SGDLS, CDR2 YYNGEE.

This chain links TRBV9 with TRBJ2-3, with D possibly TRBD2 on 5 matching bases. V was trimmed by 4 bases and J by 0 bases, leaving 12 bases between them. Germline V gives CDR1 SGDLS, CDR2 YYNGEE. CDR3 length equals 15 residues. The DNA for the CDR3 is TGTGCCAGCAGCCCGGGAACTTCTAGCACAGATACGCAGTATTTT. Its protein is CASSPGTSSTDTQYF.

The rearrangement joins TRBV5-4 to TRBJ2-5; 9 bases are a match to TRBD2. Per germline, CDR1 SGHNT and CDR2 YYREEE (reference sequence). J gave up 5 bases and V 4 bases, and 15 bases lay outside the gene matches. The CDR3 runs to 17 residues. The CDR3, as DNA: TGTGCCAGCAGCCCTGCGGGGGGGCCAAATCGGTTGGAGACCCAGTACTTC. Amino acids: CASSPAGGPNRLETQYF. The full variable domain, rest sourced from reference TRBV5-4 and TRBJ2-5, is ETGVTQSPTHLIKTRGQQVTLRCSSQSGHNTVSWYQQALGQGPQFIFQYYREEENGRGNFPPRFSGLQFPNYSSELNVNALELDDSALYLCASSPAGGPNRLETQYFGPGTRLLVL.

The CDR3 sequence is CASSVELVRGGGNTGELFF. The DNA of the CDR3 is TGTGCCAGCAGCGTAGAACTAGTGCGGGGGGGTGGGAACACCGGGGAGCTGTTTTTT. This chain joins TRBV9 and TRBJ2-2; 9 nucleotides agree with TRBD2. The CDR3 loop spans 19 amino acids. J lost 1 base, V lost 0 bases, and 10 bases had no gene match. Germline values: CDR1 SGDLS, CDR2 YYNGEE. The complete variable domain, with remaining parts taken from reference TRBV9 and TRBJ2-2, reads DSGVTQTPKHLITATGQRVTLRCSPRSGDLSVYWYQQSLDQGLQFLIQYYNGEERAKGNILERFSAQQFPDLHSELNLSSLELGDSALYFCASSVELVRGGGNTGELFFGEGSRLTVL.

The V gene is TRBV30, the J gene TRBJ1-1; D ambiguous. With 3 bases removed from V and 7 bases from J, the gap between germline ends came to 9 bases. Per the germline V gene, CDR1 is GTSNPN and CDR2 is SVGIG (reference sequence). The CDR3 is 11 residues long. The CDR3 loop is CAWRVAGEAFF. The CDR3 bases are TGTGCCTGGAGGGTCGCAGGTGAAGCTTTCTTT.

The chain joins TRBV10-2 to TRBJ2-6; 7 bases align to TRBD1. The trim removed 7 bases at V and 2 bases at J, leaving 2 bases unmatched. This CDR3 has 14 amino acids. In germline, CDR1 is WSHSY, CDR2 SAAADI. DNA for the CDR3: TGCGCCAGCACCGACAGGGCTGGGGCCAACGTCCTGACTTTC. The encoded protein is CASTDRAGANVLTF.

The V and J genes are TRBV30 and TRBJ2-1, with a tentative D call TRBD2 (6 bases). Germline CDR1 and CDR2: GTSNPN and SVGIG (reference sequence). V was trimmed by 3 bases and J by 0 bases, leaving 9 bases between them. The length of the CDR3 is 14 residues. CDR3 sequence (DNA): TGTGCCTGGAGCATGGGGGGCTCCTACAATGAGCAGTTCTTC. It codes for CAWSMGGSYNEQFF.

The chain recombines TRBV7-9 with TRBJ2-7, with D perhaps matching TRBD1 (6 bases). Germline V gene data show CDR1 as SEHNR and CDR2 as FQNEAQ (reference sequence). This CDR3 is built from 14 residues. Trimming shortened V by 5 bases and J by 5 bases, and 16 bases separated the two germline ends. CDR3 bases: TGTGCCAGCAGCCCCTCTGGCAGGGGAAACGAGCAGTACTTC. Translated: CASSPSGRGNEQYF.

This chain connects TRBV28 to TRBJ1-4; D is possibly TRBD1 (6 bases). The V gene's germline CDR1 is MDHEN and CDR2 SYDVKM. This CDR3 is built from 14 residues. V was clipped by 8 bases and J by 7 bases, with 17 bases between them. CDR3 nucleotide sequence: TGTGCCAGCTGTGACGGGGGGGCGGGTGAAAAACTGTTTTTT. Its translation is CASCDGGAGEKLFF.

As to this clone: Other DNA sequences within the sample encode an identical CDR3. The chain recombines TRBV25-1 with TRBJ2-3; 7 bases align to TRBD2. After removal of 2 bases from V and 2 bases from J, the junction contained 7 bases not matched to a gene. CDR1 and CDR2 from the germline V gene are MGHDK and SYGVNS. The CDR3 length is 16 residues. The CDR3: CASSEKAGTSTDTQYF. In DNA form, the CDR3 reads TGTGCCAGCAGTGAAAAAGCGGGGACTTCCACAGATACGCAGTATTTT.

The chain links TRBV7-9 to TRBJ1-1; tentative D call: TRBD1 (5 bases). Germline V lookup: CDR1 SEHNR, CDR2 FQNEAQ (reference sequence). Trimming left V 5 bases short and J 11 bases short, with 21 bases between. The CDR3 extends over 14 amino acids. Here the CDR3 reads CASSATEDKEGAFF. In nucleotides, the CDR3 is TGTGCCAGCAGCGCGACTGAGGACAAGGAGGGGGCTTTCTTT.